Listed below are T cell receptor beta chains from one sample, sequenced in a study of blood T cell repertoires in COVID-19. Only in-frame clones appear in the TCRdb table, and some are missing; sequencing was by immunoSEQ multiplex PCR. This sample has 140,000 to 150,000 clones, with 87% found just once. Material for sequencing was peripheral blood. The origin of the receptors is a man at least 80 years old with acute or convalescent COVID-19. The CDR3 runs from the conserved cysteine through the conserved F or W. Fields, in order: J gene, CDR3 length, D gene, clone size, V gene, CDR3 DNA, CDR3 protein. D genes are given only for firm matches. Rows give clone size only sometimes, using once, few, many, or a class for an expanded clone.

J gene: TRBJ1-6; CDR3 length: 15; D gene: TRBD1; clone size: .; V gene: TRBV5-1; CDR3 DNA: TGCGCCAGCAGCTTACAACAGGGGGCCAATTCACCCCTCCACTTT; CDR3 protein: CASSLQQGANSPLHF
J gene: TRBJ1-5; CDR3 length: 13; D gene: .; clone size: .; V gene: TRBV5-1; CDR3 DNA: TGCGCCAGCAGCTTTCGAGGTGGTCAGCCCCAGCATTTT; CDR3 protein: CASSFRGGQPQHF
J gene: TRBJ1-1; CDR3 length: 15; D gene: .; clone size: .; V gene: TRBV5-1; CDR3 DNA: TGCGCCAGCAGCTTGGATAAAACGGGGGGTACTGAAGCTTTCTTT; CDR3 protein: CASSLDKTGGTEAFF
J gene: TRBJ1-2; CDR3 length: 13; D gene: TRBD1; clone size: .; V gene: TRBV6-6; CDR3 DNA: TGTGCCAGCAGCCTGACAGGGGTCTATGGCTACACCTTC; CDR3 protein: CASSLTGVYGYTF
J gene: TRBJ1-2; CDR3 length: 13; D gene: TRBD1; clone size: .; V gene: TRBV6-1; CDR3 DNA: TGTGCCAGCAGTGAGACAGGGGCCTATGGCTACACCTTC; CDR3 protein: CASSETGAYGYTF
J gene: TRBJ1-1; CDR3 length: 13; D gene: TRBD1; clone size: few; V gene: TRBV24-1; CDR3 DNA: TGTGCGGCAGGGGGCAATTCGAACACTGAAGCTTTCTTT; CDR3 protein: CAAGGNSNTEAFF
J gene: TRBJ2-7; CDR3 length: 15; D gene: TRBD1; clone size: .; V gene: TRBV20-1; CDR3 DNA: TGCAGTGCTAGTGGCCCGGGACAGAGCTCCTACGAGCAGTACTTC; CDR3 protein: CSASGPGQSSYEQYF
J gene: TRBJ1-4; CDR3 length: 17; D gene: TRBD1; clone size: many; V gene: TRBV7-8; CDR3 DNA: TGTGCCAGCAGCTTATATAGCTCCAGGGGGCCGGATGAAAAACTGTTTTTT; CDR3 protein: CASSLYSSRGPDEKLFF
J gene: TRBJ1-4; CDR3 length: 14; D gene: .; clone size: .; V gene: TRBV6-5; CDR3 DNA: TGTGCCAGCACAACGGGGGATACTAATGAAAAACTGTTTTTT; CDR3 protein: CASTTGDTNEKLFF
J gene: TRBJ2-7; CDR3 length: 13; D gene: TRBD1; clone size: .; V gene: TRBV28; CDR3 DNA: TGTGCCAGCAGACGACAGGGGCCGAGGGAGCAGTACTTC; CDR3 protein: CASRRQGPREQYF
J gene: TRBJ1-2; CDR3 length: 14; D gene: TRBD1; clone size: .; V gene: TRBV20-1; CDR3 DNA: TGCAGTGCTAGTTTGGCAGGGGGCAACTATGGCTACACCTTC; CDR3 protein: CSASLAGGNYGYTF
J gene: TRBJ1-1; CDR3 length: 15; D gene: .; clone size: once; V gene: TRBV7-9; CDR3 DNA: TGTGCCAGCAGCTTAGACCAGACAGGCTGGACTGAAGCTTTCTTT; CDR3 protein: CASSLDQTGWTEAFF
J gene: TRBJ1-3; CDR3 length: 15; D gene: .; clone size: once; V gene: TRBV7-9; CDR3 DNA: TGTGCCAGCAGCTTGGGGGCCCTCTCTGGAAACACCATATATTTT; CDR3 protein: CASSLGALSGNTIYF
J gene: TRBJ2-1; CDR3 length: 13; D gene: .; clone size: .; V gene: TRBV15; CDR3 DNA: TGTGCCACCAGCAGAGATCGTCGCGGTTCGCAGTTCTTC; CDR3 protein: CATSRDRRGSQFF
J gene: TRBJ1-1; CDR3 length: 13; D gene: .; clone size: .; V gene: TRBV29-1; CDR3 DNA: TGCAGCGTTGAAGAATACTCGAACACTGAAGCTTTCTTT; CDR3 protein: CSVEEYSNTEAFF
J gene: TRBJ1-4; CDR3 length: 15; D gene: .; clone size: .; V gene: TRBV7-2; CDR3 DNA: TGTGCCAGCAGTCAAGGTTCAGGGGTTGTGTACGAACTGTTTTTT; CDR3 protein: CASSQGSGVVYELFF